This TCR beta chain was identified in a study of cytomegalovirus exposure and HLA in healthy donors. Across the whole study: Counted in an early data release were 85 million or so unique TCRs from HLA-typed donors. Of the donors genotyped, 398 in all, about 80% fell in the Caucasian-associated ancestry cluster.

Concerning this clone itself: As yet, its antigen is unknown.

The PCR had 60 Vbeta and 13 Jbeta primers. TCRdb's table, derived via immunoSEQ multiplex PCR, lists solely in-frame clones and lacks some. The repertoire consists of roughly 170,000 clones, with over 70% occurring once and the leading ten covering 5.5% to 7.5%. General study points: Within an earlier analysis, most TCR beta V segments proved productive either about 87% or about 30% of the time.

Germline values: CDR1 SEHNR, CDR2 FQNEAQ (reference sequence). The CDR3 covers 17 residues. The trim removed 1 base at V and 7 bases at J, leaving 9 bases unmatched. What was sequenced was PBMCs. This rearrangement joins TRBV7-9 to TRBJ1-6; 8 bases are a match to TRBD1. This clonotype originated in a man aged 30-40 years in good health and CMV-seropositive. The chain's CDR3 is CASSLDRQGRWNSPLHF. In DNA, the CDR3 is TGTGCCAGCAGCTTAGATAGACAGGGGAGATGGAATTCACCCCTCCACTTT.